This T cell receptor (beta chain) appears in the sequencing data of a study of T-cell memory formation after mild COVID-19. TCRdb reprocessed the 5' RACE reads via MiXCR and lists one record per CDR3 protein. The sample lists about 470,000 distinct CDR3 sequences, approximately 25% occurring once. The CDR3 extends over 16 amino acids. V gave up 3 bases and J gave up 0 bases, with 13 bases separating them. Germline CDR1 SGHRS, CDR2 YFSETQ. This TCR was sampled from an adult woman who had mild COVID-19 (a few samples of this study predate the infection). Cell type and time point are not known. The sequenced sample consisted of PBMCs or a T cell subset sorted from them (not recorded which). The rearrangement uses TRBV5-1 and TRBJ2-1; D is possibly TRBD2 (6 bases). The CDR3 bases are TGCGCCAGCAGCTCCCGGGACTGGCCCTCCTACAATGAGCAGTTCTTC. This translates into CASSSRDWPSYNEQFF.